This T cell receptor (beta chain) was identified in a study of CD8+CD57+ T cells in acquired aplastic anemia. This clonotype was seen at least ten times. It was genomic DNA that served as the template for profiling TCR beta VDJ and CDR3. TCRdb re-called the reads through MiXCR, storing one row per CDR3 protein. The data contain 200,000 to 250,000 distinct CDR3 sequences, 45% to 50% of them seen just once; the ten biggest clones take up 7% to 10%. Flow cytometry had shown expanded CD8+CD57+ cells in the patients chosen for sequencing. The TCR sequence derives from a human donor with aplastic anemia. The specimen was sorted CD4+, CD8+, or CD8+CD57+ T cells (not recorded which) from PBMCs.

The CDR3 spells CASSDRVVSSPLHF. The CDR3 region has the DNA TGTGCCAGCAGCGACAGGGTGGTCAGTTCACCCCTCCACTTT. The chain joins TRBV3-1 to TRBJ1-6; TRBD1 matches at 7 bases. The V gene's germline CDR1 is LGHDT and CDR2 YNNKEL (reference sequence). V was pared by 5 bases and J by 9 bases, with 7 bases of the junction left unmatched. There are 14 residues in the CDR3. The whole variable domain, remainder taken from reference TRBV3-1 and TRBJ1-6, is DTAVSQTPKYLVTQMGNDKSIKCEQNLGHDTMYWYKQDSKKFLKIMFSYNNKELIINETVPNRFSPKSPDKAHLNLHINSLELGDSAVYFCASSDRVVSSPLHFGNGTRLTVT.